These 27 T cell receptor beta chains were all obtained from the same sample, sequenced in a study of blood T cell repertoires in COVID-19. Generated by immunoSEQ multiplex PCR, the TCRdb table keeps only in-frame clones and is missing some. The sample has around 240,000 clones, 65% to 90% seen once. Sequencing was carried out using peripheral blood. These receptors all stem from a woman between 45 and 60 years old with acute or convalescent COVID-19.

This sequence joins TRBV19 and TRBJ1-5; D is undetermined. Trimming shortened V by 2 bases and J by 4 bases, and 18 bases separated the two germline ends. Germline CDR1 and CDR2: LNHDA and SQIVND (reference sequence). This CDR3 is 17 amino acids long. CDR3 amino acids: CASSISPGFIGNQPQHF. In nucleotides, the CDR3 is TGTGCCAGTAGTATATCTCCAGGCTTTATCGGAAATCAGCCCCAGCATTTT.

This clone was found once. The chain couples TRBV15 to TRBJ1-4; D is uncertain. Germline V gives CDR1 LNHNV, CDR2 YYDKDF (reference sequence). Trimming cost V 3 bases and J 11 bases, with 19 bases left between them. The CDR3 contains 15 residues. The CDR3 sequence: CATSRQEDNELKLFF. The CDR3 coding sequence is TGTGCCACCAGCAGGCAGGAAGATAATGAATTGAAACTGTTTTTT.

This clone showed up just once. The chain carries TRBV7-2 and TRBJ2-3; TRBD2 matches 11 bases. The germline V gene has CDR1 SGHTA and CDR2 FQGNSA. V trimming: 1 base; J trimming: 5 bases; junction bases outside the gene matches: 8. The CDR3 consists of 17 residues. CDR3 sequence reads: CASSLVHSGGAVDTQYF. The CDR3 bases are TGTGCCAGCAGCTTAGTTCATAGCGGGGGGGCAGTAGATACGCAGTATTTT.

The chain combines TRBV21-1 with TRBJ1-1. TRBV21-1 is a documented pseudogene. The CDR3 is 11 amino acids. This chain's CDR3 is CASSAGGAAFF. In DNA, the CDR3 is TGTGCCAGCAGCGCAGGAGGGGCAGCTTTCTTT.

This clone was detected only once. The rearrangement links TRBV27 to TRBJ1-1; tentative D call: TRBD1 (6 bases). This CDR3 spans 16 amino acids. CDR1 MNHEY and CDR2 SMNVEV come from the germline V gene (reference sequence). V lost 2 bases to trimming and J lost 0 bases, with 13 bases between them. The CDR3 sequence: CASSLRRQEMNTEAFF. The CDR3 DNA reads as TGTGCCAGCAGTTTACGCCGACAGGAAATGAACACTGAAGCTTTCTTT.

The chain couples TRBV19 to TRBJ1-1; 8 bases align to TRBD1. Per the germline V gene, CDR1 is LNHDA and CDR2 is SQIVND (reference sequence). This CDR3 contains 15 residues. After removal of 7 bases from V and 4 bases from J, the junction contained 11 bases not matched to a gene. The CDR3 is CASISVGQGATEAFF. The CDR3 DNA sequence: TGTGCCAGTATATCGGTAGGCCAGGGGGCCACTGAAGCTTTCTTT.

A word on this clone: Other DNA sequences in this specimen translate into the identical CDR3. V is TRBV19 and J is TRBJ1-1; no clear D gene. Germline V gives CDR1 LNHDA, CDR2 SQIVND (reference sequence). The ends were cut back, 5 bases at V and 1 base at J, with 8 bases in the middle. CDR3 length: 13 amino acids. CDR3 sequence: CASSPGRNTEAFF. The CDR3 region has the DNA TGTGCCAGTAGTCCTGGGAGGAACACTGAAGCTTTCTTT.

CDR3 protein: CASSPNLGGGATEAFF. CDR3 nucleotides: TGTGCCAGTAGCCCCAACCTCGGAGGGGGCGCAACTGAAGCTTTCTTT. V gene TRBV19 combines with J gene TRBJ1-1; 7 positions match TRBD1. Germline V gene data show CDR1 as LNHDA and CDR2 as SQIVND (reference sequence). This CDR3 contains 16 residues. Germline trimming cut 6 bases from V and 5 bases from J; bases unmatched to any gene: 15.

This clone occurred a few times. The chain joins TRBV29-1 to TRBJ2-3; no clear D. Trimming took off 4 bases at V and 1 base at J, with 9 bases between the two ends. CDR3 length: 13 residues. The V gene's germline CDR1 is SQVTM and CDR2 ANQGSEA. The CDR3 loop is CSVGLLGTDTQYF. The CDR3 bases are TGCAGCGTTGGGCTTCTAGGCACAGATACGCAGTATTTT.

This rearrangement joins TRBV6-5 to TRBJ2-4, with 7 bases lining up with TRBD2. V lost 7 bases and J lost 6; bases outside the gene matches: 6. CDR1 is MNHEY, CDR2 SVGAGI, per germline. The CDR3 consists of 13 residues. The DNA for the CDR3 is TGTGCCAGCACCGCCCCGGGGGGAAACATTCAGTACTTC. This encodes CASTAPGGNIQYF.

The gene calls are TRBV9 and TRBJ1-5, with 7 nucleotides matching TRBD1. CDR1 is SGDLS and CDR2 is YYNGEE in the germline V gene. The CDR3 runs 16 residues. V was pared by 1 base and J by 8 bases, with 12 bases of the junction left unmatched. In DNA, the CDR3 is TGTGCCAGCAGCGTAAGAGACAGGGCCTCGTTGAAGCCCCAGCATTTT. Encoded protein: CASSVRDRASLKPQHF. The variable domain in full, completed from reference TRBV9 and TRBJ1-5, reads DSGVTQTPKHLITATGQRVTLRCSPRSGDLSVYWYQQSLDQGLQFLIQYYNGEERAKGNILERFSAQQFPDLHSELNLSSLELGDSALYFCASSVRDRASLKPQHFGDGTRLSIL.

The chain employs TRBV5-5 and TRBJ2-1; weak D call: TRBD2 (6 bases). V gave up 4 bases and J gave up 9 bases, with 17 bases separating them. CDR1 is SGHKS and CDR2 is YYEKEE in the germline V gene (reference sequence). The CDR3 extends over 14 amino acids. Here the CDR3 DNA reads TGTGCCAGCAGCCTCGCGGGGACCGCATTTGAGCAGTTCTTC. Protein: CASSLAGTAFEQFF.

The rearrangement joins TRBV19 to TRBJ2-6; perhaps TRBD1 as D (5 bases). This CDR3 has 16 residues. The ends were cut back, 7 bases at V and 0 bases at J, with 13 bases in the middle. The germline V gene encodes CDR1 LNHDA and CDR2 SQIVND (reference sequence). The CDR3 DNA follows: TGTGCCAGTACCAAGGGGCGGTTCTCTGGGGCCAACGTCCTGACTTTC. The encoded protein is CASTKGRFSGANVLTF. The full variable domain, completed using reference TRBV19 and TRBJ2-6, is DGGITQSPKYLFRKEGQNVTLSCEQNLNHDAMYWYRQDPGQGLRLIYYSQIVNDFQKGDIAEGYSVSREKKESFPLTVTSAQKNPTAFYLCASTKGRFSGANVLTFGAGSRLTVL.

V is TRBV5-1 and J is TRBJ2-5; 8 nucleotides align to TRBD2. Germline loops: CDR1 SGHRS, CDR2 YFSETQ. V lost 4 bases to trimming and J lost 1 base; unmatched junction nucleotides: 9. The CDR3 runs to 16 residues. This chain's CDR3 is CASSGGAGGLQETQYF. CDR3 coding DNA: TGCGCCAGCAGCGGCGGGGCGGGGGGTCTCCAAGAGACCCAGTACTTC.

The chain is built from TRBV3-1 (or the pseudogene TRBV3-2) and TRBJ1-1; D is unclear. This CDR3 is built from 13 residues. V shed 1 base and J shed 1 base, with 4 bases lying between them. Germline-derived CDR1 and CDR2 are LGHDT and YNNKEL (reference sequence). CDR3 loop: CASSQVANTEAFF. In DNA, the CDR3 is TGTGCCAGCAGCCAAGTGGCGAACACTGAAGCTTTCTTT.

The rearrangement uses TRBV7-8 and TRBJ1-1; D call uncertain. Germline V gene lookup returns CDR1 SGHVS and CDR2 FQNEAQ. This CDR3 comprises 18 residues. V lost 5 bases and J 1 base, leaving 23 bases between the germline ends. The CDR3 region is CASSPEHGWGAENTEAFF. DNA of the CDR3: TGTGCCAGCAGCCCAGAGCACGGTTGGGGAGCGGAGAACACTGAAGCTTTCTTT.

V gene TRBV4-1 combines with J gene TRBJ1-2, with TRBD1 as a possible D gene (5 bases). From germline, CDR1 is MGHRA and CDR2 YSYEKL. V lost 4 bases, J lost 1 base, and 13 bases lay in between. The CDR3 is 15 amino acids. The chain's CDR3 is CASSPTDTNNYGYTF. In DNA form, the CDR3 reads TGCGCCAGCAGCCCGACGGACACGAATAACTATGGCTACACCTTC.

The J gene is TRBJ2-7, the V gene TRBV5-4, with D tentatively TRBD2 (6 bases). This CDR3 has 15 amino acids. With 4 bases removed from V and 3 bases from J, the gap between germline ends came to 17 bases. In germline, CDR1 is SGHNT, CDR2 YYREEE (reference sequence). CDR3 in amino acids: CASSLGGRTNYEQYF. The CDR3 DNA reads TGTGCCAGCAGCCTCGGGGGTCGGACAAACTACGAGCAGTACTTC.

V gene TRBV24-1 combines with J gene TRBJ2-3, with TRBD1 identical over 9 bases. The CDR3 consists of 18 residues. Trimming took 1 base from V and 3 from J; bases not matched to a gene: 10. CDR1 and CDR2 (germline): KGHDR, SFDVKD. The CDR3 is CATSDFGIPGQGTDTQYF. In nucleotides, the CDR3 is TGTGCCACCAGTGATTTTGGGATTCCGGGACAGGGAACAGATACGCAGTATTTT.

The CDR3 nucleotides read TGTGCCAGCAGTAGCGGGACAGGGGATGGTTGGGGCTACACCTTC. The encoded protein is CASSSGTGDGWGYTF. The chain joins TRBV28 to TRBJ1-2; 10 bases map to TRBD1. J lost 8 bases, V lost 5 bases, and 11 bases had no gene match. Germline CDR1 reads MDHEN; CDR2 reads SYDVKM. The CDR3 loop spans 15 amino acids.

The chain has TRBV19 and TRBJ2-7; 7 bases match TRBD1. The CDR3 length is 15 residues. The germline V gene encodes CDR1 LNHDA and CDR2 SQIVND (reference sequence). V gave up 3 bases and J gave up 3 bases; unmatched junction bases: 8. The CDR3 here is CASSIGQEIIYEQYF. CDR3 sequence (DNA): TGTGCCAGTAGTATCGGACAGGAGATCATCTACGAGCAGTACTTC.

CDR3 amino acids: CASSYSGTGSYTF. The CDR3 DNA reads TGTGCCAGCAGTTACTCCGGGACAGGGAGCTACACCTTC. The V gene is TRBV6-5, the J gene TRBJ1-2, with 9 nucleotides matching TRBD1. J gave up 9 bases and V 0 bases, and 2 bases lay outside the gene matches. CDR1 and CDR2 from the germline V gene are MNHEY and SVGAGI. This CDR3 is built from 13 residues.

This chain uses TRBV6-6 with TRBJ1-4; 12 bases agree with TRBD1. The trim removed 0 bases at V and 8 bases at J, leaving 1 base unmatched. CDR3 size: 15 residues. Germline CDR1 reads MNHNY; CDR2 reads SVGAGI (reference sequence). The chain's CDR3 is CASSYSGTGGEKLFF. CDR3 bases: TGTGCCAGCAGTTACTCAGGGACAGGGGGCGAAAAACTGTTTTTT.

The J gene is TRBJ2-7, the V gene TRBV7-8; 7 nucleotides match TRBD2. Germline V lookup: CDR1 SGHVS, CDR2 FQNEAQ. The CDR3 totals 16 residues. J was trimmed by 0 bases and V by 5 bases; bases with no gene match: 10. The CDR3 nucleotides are TGTGCCAGCAGCCTATTGGTAACGGGGGGCTCCTACGAGCAGTACTTC. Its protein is CASSLLVTGGSYEQYF.

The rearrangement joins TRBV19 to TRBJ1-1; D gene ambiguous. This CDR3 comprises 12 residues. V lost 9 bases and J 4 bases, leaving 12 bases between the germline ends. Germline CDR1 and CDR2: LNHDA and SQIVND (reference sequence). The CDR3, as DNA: TGTGCCAGCACCTTCGGAGCCACTGAAGCTTTCTTT. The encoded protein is CASTFGATEAFF.

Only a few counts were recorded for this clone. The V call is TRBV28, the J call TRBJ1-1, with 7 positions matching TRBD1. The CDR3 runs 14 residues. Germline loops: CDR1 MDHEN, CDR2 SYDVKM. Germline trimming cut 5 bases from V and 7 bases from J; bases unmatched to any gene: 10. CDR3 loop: CASSVKTDRVEAFF. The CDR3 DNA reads TGTGCCAGCAGTGTAAAAACCGACAGGGTTGAAGCTTTCTTT.

The CDR3 DNA is TGCGCCAGCAGCTTTGCGGGACAGGGGACTGAAGCTTTCTTT. As protein: CASSFAGQGTEAFF. This rearrangement joins TRBV5-1 to TRBJ1-1, with 10 nucleotides matching TRBD1. The V segment lost 2 bases and the J segment 5 bases; nucleotides outside the gene matches: 3. The germline V gene has CDR1 SGHRS and CDR2 YFSETQ. This CDR3 spans 14 amino acids. The complete variable domain, with remaining parts taken from reference TRBV5-1 and TRBJ1-1, reads KAGVTQTPRYLIKTRGQQVTLSCSPISGHRSVSWYQQTPGQGLQFLFEYFSETQRNKGNFPGRFSGRQFSNSRSEMNVSTLELGDSALYLCASSFAGQGTEAFFGQGTRLTVV.